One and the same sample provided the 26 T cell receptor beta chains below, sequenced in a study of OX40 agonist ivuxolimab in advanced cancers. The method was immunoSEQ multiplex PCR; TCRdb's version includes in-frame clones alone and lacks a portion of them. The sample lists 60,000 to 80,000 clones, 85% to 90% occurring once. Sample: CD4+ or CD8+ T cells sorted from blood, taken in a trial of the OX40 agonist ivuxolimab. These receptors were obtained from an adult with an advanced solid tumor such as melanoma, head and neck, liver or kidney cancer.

CDR3 DNA sequence: TGTGCCAGCTCACCCGGACTAGCGGGAGGCTTCGACACCGGGGAGCTGTTTTTT. It translates to CASSPGLAGGFDTGELFF. The chain joins TRBV18 to TRBJ2-2; 14 bases fit TRBD2. The length of the CDR3 is 18 residues. Germline assignment: CDR1 KGHSH and CDR2 LQKENI. V trimming: 3 bases; J trimming: 3 bases; junction bases outside the gene matches: 6.

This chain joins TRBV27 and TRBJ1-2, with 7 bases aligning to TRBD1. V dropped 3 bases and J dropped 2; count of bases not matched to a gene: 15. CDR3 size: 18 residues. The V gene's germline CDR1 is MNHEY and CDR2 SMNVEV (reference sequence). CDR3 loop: CASSFLQGRGRWNYGYTF. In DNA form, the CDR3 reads TGTGCCAGCAGTTTCTTACAGGGGCGAGGAAGGTGGAACTATGGCTACACCTTC.

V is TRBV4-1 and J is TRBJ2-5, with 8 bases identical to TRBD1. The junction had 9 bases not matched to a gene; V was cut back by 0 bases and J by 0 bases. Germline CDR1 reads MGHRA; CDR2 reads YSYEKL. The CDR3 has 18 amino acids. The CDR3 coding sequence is TGCGCCAGCAGCCAAGACCCACGCAGGGGGCGCCACCAAGAGACCCAGTACTTC. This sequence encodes CASSQDPRRGRHQETQYF.

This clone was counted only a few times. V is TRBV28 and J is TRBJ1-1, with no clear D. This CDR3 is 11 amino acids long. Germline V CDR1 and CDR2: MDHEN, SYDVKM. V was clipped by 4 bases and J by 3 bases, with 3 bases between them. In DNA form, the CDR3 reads TGTGCCAGCAGTTGGTACACTGAAGCTTTCTTT. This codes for CASSWYTEAFF.

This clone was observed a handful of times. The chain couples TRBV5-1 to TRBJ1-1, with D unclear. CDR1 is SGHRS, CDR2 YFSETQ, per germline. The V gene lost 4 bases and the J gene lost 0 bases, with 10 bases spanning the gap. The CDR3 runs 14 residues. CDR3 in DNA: TGCGCCAGCAGCCGAGAACACGTGAACACTGAAGCTTTCTTT. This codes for CASSREHVNTEAFF.

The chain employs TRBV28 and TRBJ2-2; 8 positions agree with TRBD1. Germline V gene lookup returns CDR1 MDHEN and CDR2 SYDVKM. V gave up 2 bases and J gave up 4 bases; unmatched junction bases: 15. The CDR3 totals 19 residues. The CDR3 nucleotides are TGTGCCAGCAGTTTAAGTAAAGCGGCAGGGGGCACGTTCACCGGGGAGCTGTTTTTT. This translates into CASSLSKAAGGTFTGELFF.

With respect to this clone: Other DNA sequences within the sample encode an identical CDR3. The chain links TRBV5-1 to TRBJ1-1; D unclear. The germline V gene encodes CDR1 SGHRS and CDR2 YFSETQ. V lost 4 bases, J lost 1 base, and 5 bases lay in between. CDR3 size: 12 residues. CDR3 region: CASSTGNTEAFF. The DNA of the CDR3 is TGCGCCAGCAGCACTGGGAACACTGAAGCTTTCTTT.

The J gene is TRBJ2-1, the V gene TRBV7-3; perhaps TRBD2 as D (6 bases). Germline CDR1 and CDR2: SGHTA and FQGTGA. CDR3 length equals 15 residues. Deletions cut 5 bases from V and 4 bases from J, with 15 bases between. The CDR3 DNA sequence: TGTGCCAGCAGCCCAACGGGACGGGAGTACAATGAGCAGTTCTTC. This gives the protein CASSPTGREYNEQFF. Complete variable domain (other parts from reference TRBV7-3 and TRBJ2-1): GAGVSQTPSNKVTEKGKYVELRCDPISGHTALYWYRQSLGQGPEFLIYFQGTGAADDSGLPNDRFFAVRPEGSVSTLKIQRTERGDSAVYLCASSPTGREYNEQFFGPGTRLTVL.

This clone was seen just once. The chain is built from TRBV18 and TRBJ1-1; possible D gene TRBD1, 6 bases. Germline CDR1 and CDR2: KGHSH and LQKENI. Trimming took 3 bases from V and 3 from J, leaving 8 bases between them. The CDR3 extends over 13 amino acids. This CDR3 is CASSPPGDTEAFF. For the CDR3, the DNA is TGTGCCAGCTCACCCCCAGGGGACACTGAAGCTTTCTTT.

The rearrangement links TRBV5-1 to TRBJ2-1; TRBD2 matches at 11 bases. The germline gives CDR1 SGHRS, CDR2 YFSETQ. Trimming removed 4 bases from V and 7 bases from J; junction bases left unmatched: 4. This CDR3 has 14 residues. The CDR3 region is CASSRGTSGNEQFF. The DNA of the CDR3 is TGCGCCAGCAGCAGAGGGACTAGCGGTAATGAGCAGTTCTTC.

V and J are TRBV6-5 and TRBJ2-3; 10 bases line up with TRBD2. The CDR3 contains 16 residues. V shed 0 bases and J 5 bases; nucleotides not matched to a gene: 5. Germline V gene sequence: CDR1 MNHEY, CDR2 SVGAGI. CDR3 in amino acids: CASSYSILAGVDTQYF. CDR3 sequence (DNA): TGTGCCAGCAGTTACTCGATCCTAGCGGGAGTAGATACGCAGTATTTT.

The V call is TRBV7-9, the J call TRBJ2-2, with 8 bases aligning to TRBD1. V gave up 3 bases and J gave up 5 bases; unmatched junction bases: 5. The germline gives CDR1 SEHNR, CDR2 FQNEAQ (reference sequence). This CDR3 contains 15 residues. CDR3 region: CASSFRTGSTGELFF. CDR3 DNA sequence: TGTGCCAGCAGCTTTCGGACAGGGAGTACCGGGGAGCTGTTTTTT.

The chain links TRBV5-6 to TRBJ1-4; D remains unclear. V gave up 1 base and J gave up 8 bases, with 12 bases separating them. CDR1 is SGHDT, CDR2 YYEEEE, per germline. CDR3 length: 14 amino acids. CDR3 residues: CASSLWSYGEKLFF. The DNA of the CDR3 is TGTGCCAGCAGCTTGTGGAGTTATGGCGAAAAACTGTTTTTT.

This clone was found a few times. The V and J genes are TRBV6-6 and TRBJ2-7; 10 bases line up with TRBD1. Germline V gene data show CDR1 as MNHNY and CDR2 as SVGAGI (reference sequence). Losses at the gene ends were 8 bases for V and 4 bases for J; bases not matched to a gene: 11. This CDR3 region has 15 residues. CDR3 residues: CASASRDRGLYEQYF. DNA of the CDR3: TGTGCCAGCGCCAGCCGGGACAGGGGTTTATACGAGCAGTACTTC.

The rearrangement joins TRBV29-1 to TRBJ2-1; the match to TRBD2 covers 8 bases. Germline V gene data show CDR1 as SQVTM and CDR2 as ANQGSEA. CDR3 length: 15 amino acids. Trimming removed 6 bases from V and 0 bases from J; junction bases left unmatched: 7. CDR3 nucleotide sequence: TGCAGCGTGTCTAGCGGGTCATCCTCCTACAATGAGCAGTTCTTC. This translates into CSVSSGSSSYNEQFF.

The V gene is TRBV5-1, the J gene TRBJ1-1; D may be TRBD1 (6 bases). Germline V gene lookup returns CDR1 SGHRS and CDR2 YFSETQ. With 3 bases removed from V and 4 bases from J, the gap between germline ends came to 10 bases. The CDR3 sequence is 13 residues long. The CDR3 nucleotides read TGCGCCAGCAGCTATAGAGGGGGCACTGAAGCTTTCTTT. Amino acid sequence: CASSYRGGTEAFF.

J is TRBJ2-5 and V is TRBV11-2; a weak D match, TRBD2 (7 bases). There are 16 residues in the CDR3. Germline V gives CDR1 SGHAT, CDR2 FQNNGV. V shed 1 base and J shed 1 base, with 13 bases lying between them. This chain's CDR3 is CASSLGLGGVQETQYF. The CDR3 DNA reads TGTGCCAGCAGCTTAGGATTAGGGGGGGTCCAAGAGACCCAGTACTTC.

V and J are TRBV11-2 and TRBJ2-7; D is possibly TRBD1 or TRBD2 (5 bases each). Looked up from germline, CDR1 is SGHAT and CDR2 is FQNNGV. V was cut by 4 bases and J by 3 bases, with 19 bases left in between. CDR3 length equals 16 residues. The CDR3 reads CASSSPRGRQFYEQYF. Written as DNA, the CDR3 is TGTGCCAGCAGCTCCCCCCGGGGCAGACAGTTCTACGAGCAGTACTTC.

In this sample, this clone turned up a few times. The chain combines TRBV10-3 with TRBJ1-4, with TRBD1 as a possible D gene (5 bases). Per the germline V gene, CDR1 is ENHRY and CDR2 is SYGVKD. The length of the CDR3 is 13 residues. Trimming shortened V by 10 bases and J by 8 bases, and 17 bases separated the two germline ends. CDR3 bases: TGTGCCACCGACCAGGGAAGGGGCGAAAAACTGTTTTTT. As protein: CATDQGRGEKLFF.

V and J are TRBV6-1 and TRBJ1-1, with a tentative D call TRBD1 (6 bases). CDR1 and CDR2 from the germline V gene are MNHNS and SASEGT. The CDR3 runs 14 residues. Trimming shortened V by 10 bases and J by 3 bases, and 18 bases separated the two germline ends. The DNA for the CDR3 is TGTGCCACGAAACAGGGTCTATGGGACACTGAAGCTTTCTTT. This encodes CATKQGLWDTEAFF.

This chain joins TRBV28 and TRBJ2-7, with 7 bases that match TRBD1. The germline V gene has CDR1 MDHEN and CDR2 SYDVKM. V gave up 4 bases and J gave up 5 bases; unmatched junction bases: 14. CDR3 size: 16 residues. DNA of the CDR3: TGTGCCAGCAGTTCCCTAAGGACAGGAGGAATAGACGAGCAGTACTTC. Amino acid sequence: CASSSLRTGGIDEQYF.

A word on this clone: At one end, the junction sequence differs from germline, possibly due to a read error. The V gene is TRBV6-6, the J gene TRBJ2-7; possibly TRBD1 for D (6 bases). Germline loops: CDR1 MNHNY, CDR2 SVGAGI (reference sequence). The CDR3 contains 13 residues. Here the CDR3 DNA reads TGTGCCAGCAGCCAGGGGTTGGAACGCAACAGGGACTTC. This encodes CASSQGLERNRDF.

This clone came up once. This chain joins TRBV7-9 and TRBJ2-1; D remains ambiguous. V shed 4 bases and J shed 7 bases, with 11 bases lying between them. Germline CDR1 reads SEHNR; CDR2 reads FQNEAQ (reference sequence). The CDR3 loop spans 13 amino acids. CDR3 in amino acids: CASSYIGGNEQFF. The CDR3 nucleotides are TGTGCCAGCAGCTATATTGGCGGAAATGAGCAGTTCTTC. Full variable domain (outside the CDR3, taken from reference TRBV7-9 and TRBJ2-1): DTGVSQNPRHKITKRGQNVTFRCDPISEHNRLYWYRQTLGQGPEFLTYFQNEAQLEKSRLLSDRFSAERPKGSFSTLEIQRTEQGDSAMYLCASSYIGGNEQFFGPGTRLTVL.

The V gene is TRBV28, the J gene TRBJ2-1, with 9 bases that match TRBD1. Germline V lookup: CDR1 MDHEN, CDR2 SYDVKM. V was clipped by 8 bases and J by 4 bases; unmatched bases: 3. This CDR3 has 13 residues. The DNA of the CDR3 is TGTGCCAGCGGGACAGGGAGTTACAATGAGCAGTTCTTC. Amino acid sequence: CASGTGSYNEQFF.

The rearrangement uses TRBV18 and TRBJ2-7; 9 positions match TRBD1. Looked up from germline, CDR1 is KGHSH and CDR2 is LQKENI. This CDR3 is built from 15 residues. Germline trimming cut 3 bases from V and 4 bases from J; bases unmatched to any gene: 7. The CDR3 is CASSPLQGAGYEQYF. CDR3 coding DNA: TGTGCCAGCTCACCGTTACAGGGGGCGGGGTACGAGCAGTACTTC.

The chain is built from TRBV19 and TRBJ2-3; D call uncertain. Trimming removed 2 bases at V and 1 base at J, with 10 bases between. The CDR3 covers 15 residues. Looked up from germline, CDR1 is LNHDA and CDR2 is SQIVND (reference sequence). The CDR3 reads CASSIRPTRTDTQYF. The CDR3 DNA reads TGTGCCAGTAGTATACGGCCAACCCGCACAGATACGCAGTATTTT.